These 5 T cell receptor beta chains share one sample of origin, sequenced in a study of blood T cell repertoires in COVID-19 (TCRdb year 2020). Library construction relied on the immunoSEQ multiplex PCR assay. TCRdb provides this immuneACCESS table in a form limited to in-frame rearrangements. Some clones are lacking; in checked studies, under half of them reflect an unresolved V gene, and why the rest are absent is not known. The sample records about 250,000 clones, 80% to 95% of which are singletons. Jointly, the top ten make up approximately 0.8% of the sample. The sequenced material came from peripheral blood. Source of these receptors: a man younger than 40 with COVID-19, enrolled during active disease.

The CDR3 region has the DNA TGCGCCAGCAGCTTGGGAGGGACAGGCTACAATGAGCAGTTCTTC. Translated, it gives CASSLGGTGYNEQFF. The genes are TRBV5-1 and TRBJ2-1; 8 bases map to TRBD1. After removal of 0 bases from V and 3 bases from J, the junction contained 2 bases not matched to a gene. The V gene's germline CDR1 is SGHRS and CDR2 YFSETQ. The CDR3 is 15 amino acids.

The CDR3 DNA reads as TGCAGCGTCGGTGGGGCCTCCTACGAGCAGTACTTC. Amino acid sequence: CSVGGASYEQYF. The rearrangement uses TRBV29-1 and TRBJ2-7, with D possibly matching TRBD1 (5 bases). V dropped 6 bases and J dropped 0 bases, with 9 bases sitting between them. This CDR3 comprises 12 residues. Looked up from germline, CDR1 is SQVTM and CDR2 is ANQGSEA.

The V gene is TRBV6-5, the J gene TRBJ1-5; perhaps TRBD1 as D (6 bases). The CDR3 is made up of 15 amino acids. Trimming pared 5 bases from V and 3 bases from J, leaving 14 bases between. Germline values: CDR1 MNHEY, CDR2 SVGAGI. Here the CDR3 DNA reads TGTGCCAGCAGTCGGGAGGGGGTAAACAATCAGCCCCAGCATTTT. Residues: CASSREGVNNQPQHF.

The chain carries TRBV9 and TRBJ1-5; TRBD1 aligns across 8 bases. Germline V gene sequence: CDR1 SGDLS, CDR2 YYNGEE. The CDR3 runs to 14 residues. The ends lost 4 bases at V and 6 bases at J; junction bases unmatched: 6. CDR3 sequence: CASSLQGAGQPQHF. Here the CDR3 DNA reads TGTGCCAGCAGCCTTCAGGGGGCCGGTCAGCCCCAGCATTTT.

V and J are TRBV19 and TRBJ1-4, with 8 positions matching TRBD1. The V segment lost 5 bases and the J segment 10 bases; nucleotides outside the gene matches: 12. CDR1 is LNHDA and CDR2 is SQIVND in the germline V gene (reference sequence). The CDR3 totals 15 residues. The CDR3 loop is CASSATRGHHSKLFF. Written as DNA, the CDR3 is TGTGCCAGTAGTGCCACCAGGGGGCACCACTCAAAACTGTTTTTT.